The 28 T cell receptor beta chains presented below share a single source sample, sequenced in a study of cytotoxic CD8 clonotypes in ibrutinib-treated CLL. Assay used: immunoSEQ multiplex PCR; TCRdb lists only in-frame clones, some missing. The sample lists about 40,000 clones, about three quarters occurring once. Sequenced here: PBMCs, sampled at disease progression, from a patient treated with ibrutinib. The receptor source for this set is a human donor with chronic lymphocytic leukemia.

This chain uses TRBV6-1 with TRBJ1-5; D is undetermined. The germline V gene encodes CDR1 MNHNS and CDR2 SASEGT. The ends were cut back, 10 bases at V and 0 bases at J, with 10 bases in the middle. The CDR3 runs 13 residues. The CDR3 nucleotides read TGTGCCACTCAGTCCTATAGCAATCAGCCCCAGCATTTT. This sequence encodes CATQSYSNQPQHF.

The V and J genes are TRBV2 and TRBJ2-7; 7 bases are shared with TRBD2. Germline CDR1 and CDR2: SNHLY and FYNNEI. The CDR3 consists of 15 residues. V shed 0 bases, J shed 4 bases, and the junction held 6 bases outside the gene matches. The CDR3 reads CASSEAGSGAYEQYF. The CDR3, as DNA: TGTGCCAGCAGTGAAGCGGGCAGCGGGGCATACGAGCAGTACTTC.

The chain employs TRBV18 and TRBJ1-1; D uncertain. The CDR3 spans 15 residues. The germline V gene encodes CDR1 KGHSH and CDR2 LQKENI. Between the trimmed V and J ends, which lost 2 bases and 1 base, there was a span of 11 bases. The CDR3 spells CASSPRNIGNTEAFF. In nucleotides, the CDR3 is TGTGCCAGCTCACCAAGGAACATAGGGAACACTGAAGCTTTCTTT.

The chain recombines TRBV5-1 with TRBJ2-3; perhaps TRBD1 as D (5 bases). This CDR3 spans 15 amino acids. Looked up from germline, CDR1 is SGHRS and CDR2 is YFSETQ. Trimming took 7 bases from V and 2 from J, leaving 17 bases between them. The CDR3 DNA sequence: TGCGCCAGCGAATGGGGCGGTACCTACACAGATACGCAGTATTTT. Its protein product is CASEWGGTYTDTQYF.

V and J are TRBV7-9 and TRBJ2-3, with 11 positions matching TRBD2. Germline V gene lookup returns CDR1 SEHNR and CDR2 FQNEAQ (reference sequence). The CDR3 has 18 residues. V trimming: 4 bases; J trimming: 0 bases; junction bases outside the gene matches: 9. The CDR3: CASSSLAGVGTSTDTQYF. Here the CDR3 DNA reads TGTGCCAGCAGCTCACTAGCGGGGGTAGGAACTAGCACAGATACGCAGTATTTT.

As regards this clone: Other DNA sequences in this specimen translate into the identical CDR3. The chain has TRBV27 and TRBJ2-7; 9 bases are shared with TRBD1. Germline V gives CDR1 MNHEY, CDR2 SMNVEV (reference sequence). V was clipped by 8 bases and J by 5 bases; unmatched bases: 7. This CDR3 is 13 amino acids long. In DNA, the CDR3 is TGTGCCAGCCGGACAGGGGCAACCAACGAGCAGTACTTC. Encoded protein: CASRTGATNEQYF.

This clone was seen a few times. This chain connects TRBV5-1 to TRBJ1-2; the D is unclear. Germline CDR1 and CDR2: SGHRS and YFSETQ. The CDR3 length is 13 residues. V lost 3 bases, J lost 4 bases, and 10 bases lay in between. CDR3 in DNA: TGCGCCAGCAGCTCGACTACGAGCTATGGCTACACCTTC. It yields the protein CASSSTTSYGYTF.

The chain uses TRBV5-1 and TRBJ2-7; D may match TRBD1 or TRBD2 (5 bases each). Germline CDR1 is SGHRS and CDR2 is YFSETQ. This CDR3 spans 14 amino acids. The germline V and J ends were trimmed by 3 bases and 4 bases, with 14 bases remaining between them. CDR3 sequence reads: CASSYRDGAYEQYF. The CDR3 nucleotides read TGCGCCAGCAGCTACCGGGACGGTGCGTACGAGCAGTACTTC.

This clone appeared a single time. The chain carries TRBV6-5 and TRBJ2-1; D possibly corresponds to TRBD1 (6 bases). The CDR3 sequence is 11 residues long. Between the trimmed V and J ends, which lost 7 bases and 8 bases, there was a span of 9 bases. The germline V gene encodes CDR1 MNHEY and CDR2 SVGAGI. The CDR3 reads CASTQGYEQFF. In DNA form, the CDR3 reads TGTGCCAGCACCCAGGGGTATGAGCAGTTCTTC.

The gene calls are TRBV6-5 and TRBJ1-1; D remains unclear. The CDR3 spans 16 residues. The germline V gene has CDR1 MNHEY and CDR2 SVGAGI. Trimming cost V 0 bases and J 0 bases, with 11 bases left between them. CDR3 in amino acids: CASSYSGIPMNTEAFF. DNA of the CDR3: TGTGCCAGCAGTTACTCCGGGATACCTATGAACACTGAAGCTTTCTTT.

The CDR3 here is CASRPGTGVEQPQHF. The CDR3 nucleotides are TGTGCCAGTAGACCAGGGACAGGGGTGGAACAGCCCCAGCATTTT. The J gene is TRBJ1-5, the V gene TRBV19, with 10 bases matching TRBD1. The CDR3 contains 15 residues. V shed 6 bases and J 7 bases; nucleotides not matched to a gene: 9. Germline CDR1 LNHDA, CDR2 SQIVND (reference sequence).

The gene calls are TRBV6-1 and TRBJ1-2; D is unclear. The V end lost 6 bases, the J end lost 4 bases, and 12 bases lay between the germline ends. CDR1 MNHNS and CDR2 SASEGT come from the germline V gene. The CDR3 extends over 13 amino acids. This CDR3 reads CASRLDTPYGYTF. CDR3 coding DNA: TGTGCCAGCAGGCTCGACACGCCCTATGGCTACACCTTC.

DNA of the CDR3: TGTGCCAGCACTCCGGCAGGCTCCGGATTGTGGGAGCAGTACTTC. Translated: CASTPAGSGLWEQYF. The rearrangement joins TRBV28 to TRBJ2-7; D not resolved. Per the germline V gene, CDR1 is MDHEN and CDR2 is SYDVKM. The CDR3 spans 15 residues. Deletions cut 7 bases from V and 7 bases from J, with 23 bases between.

This clone has more than one count but fewer than ten. The chain links TRBV5-1 to TRBJ2-3; 11 nucleotides agree with TRBD1. J lost 4 bases, V lost 0 bases, and 4 bases had no gene match. This CDR3 region has 16 residues. The V gene's germline CDR1 is SGHRS and CDR2 YFSETQ. The CDR3 here is CASSLGTGGLSDTQYF. CDR3 DNA sequence: TGCGCCAGCAGCTTGGGGACAGGGGGCCTCTCAGATACGCAGTATTTT.

The J gene is TRBJ1-2, the V gene TRBV6-6; 8 bases match TRBD1. Germline V CDR1 and CDR2: MNHNY, SVGAGI (reference sequence). The CDR3 extends over 13 amino acids. The V segment lost 6 bases and the J segment 5 bases; nucleotides outside the gene matches: 5. Here the CDR3 DNA reads TGTGCCAGCAGCACGGACAGGGTTTATGGCTACACCTTC. This sequence encodes CASSTDRVYGYTF.

V usage is TRBV11-1 and J usage is TRBJ2-3; D unresolved. The V end was cut by 4 bases, the J end by 6 bases, with 11 bases between. This CDR3 is built from 13 residues. Per germline, CDR1 SGHAT and CDR2 FQDESV (reference sequence). The CDR3 nucleotides are TGTGCCAGCAGCTATACTTCATCGGATACGCAGTATTTT. Amino acid sequence: CASSYTSSDTQYF.

CDR3 in amino acids: CASSEFSSGNTIYF. In DNA form, the CDR3 reads TGTGCCAGCAGTGAATTCTCCTCTGGAAACACCATATATTTT. V is TRBV25-1 and J is TRBJ1-3, with D hard to call. The CDR3 has 14 amino acids. From germline, CDR1 is MGHDK and CDR2 SYGVNS. V lost 1 base and J lost 0, with 4 bases in between.

The chain employs TRBV6-1 and TRBJ2-3; D is perhaps TRBD1 (5 bases). The CDR3 covers 14 residues. Germline V lookup: CDR1 MNHNS, CDR2 SASEGT. V shed 10 bases and J shed 0 bases, with 14 bases lying between them. The CDR3, as DNA: TGTGCCATCGGTGGGGCGACAAGCACAGATACGCAGTATTTT. This translates into CAIGGATSTDTQYF.

This clone showed up just once. The chain links TRBV19 to TRBJ1-4; D perhaps matches TRBD1 (5 bases). In germline, CDR1 is LNHDA, CDR2 SQIVND (reference sequence). V was clipped by 3 bases and J by 8 bases, with 25 bases between them. CDR3 length: 18 residues. CDR3 loop: CASSMFWRGSSMGEKLFF. The CDR3 DNA is TGTGCCAGTAGTATGTTTTGGCGGGGGAGCTCGATGGGCGAAAAACTGTTTTTT.

J is TRBJ1-1 and V is TRBV4-1; D uncertain. The CDR3 loop spans 14 amino acids. The V gene lost 1 base and the J gene lost 11 bases, with 17 bases spanning the gap. Per the germline V gene, CDR1 is MGHRA and CDR2 is YSYEKL. This chain's CDR3 is CASSQGEGFGRAFF. The CDR3 bases are TGCGCCAGCAGCCAAGGGGAGGGTTTTGGAAGGGCTTTCTTT.

The CDR3 region has the DNA TGTGCCAGCAGATCCCTCGGACGGGCTTACGAGCAGTACTTC. As protein: CASRSLGRAYEQYF. V gene TRBV28 combines with J gene TRBJ2-7; D gene unclear. Germline CDR1 and CDR2: MDHEN and SYDVKM. V was pared by 6 bases and J by 4 bases, with 16 bases between. The CDR3 sequence is 14 residues long.

This chain uses TRBV7-9 with TRBJ2-7; 11 bases map to TRBD2. This CDR3 comprises 18 residues. Germline CDR1 SEHNR, CDR2 FQNEAQ (reference sequence). Trimming cost V 5 bases and J 0 bases; bases outside gene matches: 12. In nucleotides, the CDR3 is TGTGCCAGCAGCCCTCCTGGACAGCTAGCGGGAGGCTCCTACGAGCAGTACTTC. Translation gives CASSPPGQLAGGSYEQYF.

V and J are TRBV5-1 and TRBJ2-5, with 8 bases identical to TRBD2. The germline gives CDR1 SGHRS, CDR2 YFSETQ. The V and J ends lost 0 bases and 5 bases, in that order; junction bases with no gene match: 9. The CDR3 runs 16 residues. The CDR3 DNA sequence: TGCGCCAGCAGCTTGGATGGCCGGGGGGGCCTGGAGACCCAGTACTTC. It translates to CASSLDGRGGLETQYF.

This clone has only a few counts. The V gene is TRBV28, the J gene TRBJ2-7, with D possibly being TRBD2 (5 bases). Per germline, CDR1 MDHEN and CDR2 SYDVKM. With 3 bases removed from V and 3 bases from J, the gap between germline ends came to 15 bases. This CDR3 contains 15 residues. The CDR3 spells CASSFWLSRGYEQYF. The CDR3 DNA reads TGTGCCAGCAGTTTTTGGTTGAGTCGGGGCTACGAGCAGTACTTC.

The sample holds a few counts of this clone. The genes are TRBV7-9 and TRBJ2-1, with D perhaps matching TRBD2 (5 bases). Per the germline V gene, CDR1 is SEHNR and CDR2 is FQNEAQ (reference sequence). The CDR3 spans 15 residues. V was shortened by 1 base and J by 5 bases, with 12 bases between the two germline ends. In DNA, the CDR3 is TGTGCCAGCAGCTTAGTCGGCGGGCGCGACAATGAGCAGTTCTTC. It specifies CASSLVGGRDNEQFF.

The CDR3 loop reads CASSTRDRENIQYF. In nucleotides, the CDR3 is TGTGCCAGCAGCACCCGGGACAGGGAAAACATTCAGTACTTC. The chain is built from TRBV9 and TRBJ2-4, with TRBD1 matching over 9 bases. V shed 4 bases and J 5 bases; nucleotides not matched to a gene: 4. Germline values: CDR1 SGDLS, CDR2 YYNGEE. The CDR3 contains 14 residues.

The chain links TRBV6-5 to TRBJ2-7, with 11 bases identical to TRBD2. The CDR3 totals 15 residues. The junction had 7 bases not matched to a gene; V was cut back by 7 bases and J by 2 bases. Germline V gene data show CDR1 as MNHEY and CDR2 as SVGAGI. CDR3 in DNA: TGTGCCAGCAATAGCGGGAGGGGAACCACCTACGAGCAGTACTTC. Its translation: CASNSGRGTTYEQYF.

The chain couples TRBV5-1 to TRBJ1-3, with TRBD1 matching over 8 bases. V lost 5 bases to trimming and J lost 0 bases; unmatched junction nucleotides: 4. Germline CDR1 is SGHRS and CDR2 is YFSETQ. The CDR3 spans 15 residues. In DNA form, the CDR3 reads TGCGCCAGCAGGGCTGGACAGGGCTCTGGAAACACCATATATTTT. Encoded protein: CASRAGQGSGNTIYF.